Presented here are 19 T cell receptor beta chains from one specimen sequenced in a study of shared clonotypes between healthy human individuals. Only in-frame clones appear in the TCRdb table, and some are missing; sequencing was by immunoSEQ multiplex PCR. The sample consists of around 2,000,000 clones, about 95% of them appearing once. Positive CCR7 selection of CD45RO-negative cells yielded the naive CD8 cells, and terminally differentiated effector memory CD45RA+ cells were excluded. Sequenced input: naive CD8+ T cells sorted from blood. The origin of the receptors is a man aged 18 to 30 in good health.

The J gene is TRBJ1-1, the V gene TRBV5-6; 8 bases fit TRBD1. CDR1 is SGHDT and CDR2 is YYEEEE in the germline V gene. This CDR3 has 18 amino acids. Trimming removed 0 bases from V and 6 bases from J; junction bases left unmatched: 16. The CDR3 DNA sequence: TGTGCCAGCAGCTTGGGACCCCAGGGGGCGTCGCCCGTTGCTGAAGCTTTCTTT. Translation gives CASSLGPQGASPVAEAFF.

The chain recombines TRBV4-1 with TRBJ1-1; 7 nucleotides line up with TRBD1. Germline V gene sequence: CDR1 MGHRA, CDR2 YSYEKL. Trimming removed 4 bases from V and 3 bases from J; junction bases left unmatched: 14. The CDR3 has 17 amino acids. The CDR3 reads CASSPAGVRGEDTEAFF. The CDR3 region has the DNA TGCGCCAGCAGCCCCGCGGGGGTCAGGGGGGAGGACACTGAAGCTTTCTTT.

The V and J genes are TRBV28 and TRBJ2-7, with a tentative D call TRBD2 (6 bases). Germline CDR1 and CDR2: MDHEN and SYDVKM. Trimming removed 6 bases at V and 2 bases at J, with 20 bases between. CDR3 length equals 16 residues. CDR3 bases: TGTGCCAGCAGCCGAGGGTATGGGGACTCCCCCTACGAGCAGTACTTC. It encodes CASSRGYGDSPYEQYF.

About this clone: Relative to the germline gene, one junction end is altered; a read error may explain this. The rearrangement links TRBV7-7 to TRBJ2-7; 9 nucleotides agree with TRBD1. Germline V lookup: CDR1 SSHAT, CDR2 FNYEAQ (reference sequence). The CDR3 sequence is 14 residues long. CDR3 DNA sequence: TGTGCTAGCAGCCCCGGGACAGGGTACTACGAGCAGTACTTC. The encoded protein is CASSPGTGYYEQYF.

J is TRBJ2-3 and V is TRBV6-5; 9 bases match TRBD1. Trimming took 6 bases from V and 0 from J; bases not matched to a gene: 4. The CDR3 contains 15 residues. CDR1 and CDR2 (germline): MNHEY, SVGAGI. The DNA for the CDR3 is TGTGCCAGCAGCCACACAGGGGGCAGCACAGATACGCAGTATTTT. This codes for CASSHTGGSTDTQYF.

The chain uses TRBV27 and TRBJ2-7, with unresolved D. Trimming cost V 6 bases and J 7 bases, with 19 bases left between them. The CDR3 covers 14 residues. Per the germline V gene, CDR1 is MNHEY and CDR2 is SMNVEV (reference sequence). DNA of the CDR3: TGTGCCAGCAGCCCCTCCCCTGGGGTCGGAGAGCAGTACTTC. Amino acid sequence: CASSPSPGVGEQYF.

Comment on this clone: This sample includes further DNA sequences coding for the same CDR3. The chain has TRBV5-6 and TRBJ1-1; D remains ambiguous. The germline V and J ends were trimmed by 0 bases and 4 bases, with 7 bases remaining between them. Germline loops: CDR1 SGHDT, CDR2 YYEEEE. The CDR3 is 13 residues long. CDR3 bases: TGTGCCAGCAGCTTGGGAGGATCCACTGAAGCTTTCTTT. This translates into CASSLGGSTEAFF.

V gene TRBV27 combines with J gene TRBJ2-1; 7 positions match TRBD1. Losses at the gene ends were 8 bases for V and 0 bases for J; bases not matched to a gene: 7. The CDR3 spans 15 residues. Germline values: CDR1 MNHEY, CDR2 SMNVEV (reference sequence). The CDR3 region is CASWTGPGSYNEQFF. Here the CDR3 DNA reads TGTGCCAGCTGGACAGGTCCTGGCTCCTACAATGAGCAGTTCTTC.

This rearrangement joins TRBV10-2 to TRBJ2-3; no clear D. Deletions cut 5 bases from V and 5 bases from J, with 17 bases between. The CDR3 sequence is 15 residues long. CDR1 is WSHSY, CDR2 SAAADI, per germline. Written as DNA, the CDR3 is TGCGCCAGCAGTTTACACAGAGGCATTGAAGATACGCAGTATTTT. It yields the protein CASSLHRGIEDTQYF.

This rearrangement joins TRBV4-1 to TRBJ2-7; no clear D. V shed 2 bases and J shed 6 bases, with 17 bases lying between them. CDR3 length equals 15 residues. Germline assignment: CDR1 MGHRA and CDR2 YSYEKL. CDR3 region: CASSQNMGLYGEQYF. The CDR3 nucleotides read TGCGCCAGCAGCCAAAACATGGGTTTGTATGGCGAGCAGTACTTC.

This clone was seen only once. This rearrangement joins TRBV5-6 to TRBJ2-3; 9 bases line up with TRBD2. The germline V gene encodes CDR1 SGHDT and CDR2 YYEEEE. J lost 4 bases, V lost 3 bases, and 3 bases had no gene match. This CDR3 has 14 residues. The chain's CDR3 is CASSWGTSPDTQYF. The CDR3 nucleotides are TGTGCCAGCAGCTGGGGGACTAGCCCAGATACGCAGTATTTT. Full variable domain (outside the CDR3, taken from reference TRBV5-6 and TRBJ2-3): DAGVTQSPTHLIKTRGQQVTLRCSPKSGHDTVSWYQQALGQGPQFIFQYYEEEERQRGNFPDRFSGHQFPNYSSELNVNALLLGDSALYLCASSWGTSPDTQYFGPGTRLTVL.

This chain joins TRBV2 and TRBJ2-3; D ambiguous. Trimming left V 11 bases short and J 0 bases short, with 12 bases between. Germline V gives CDR1 SNHLY, CDR2 FYNNEI. The CDR3 consists of 13 residues. CDR3 bases: TGTGCCTGCATTAAGGATAGCACAGATACGCAGTATTTT. Protein: CACIKDSTDTQYF.

The rearrangement joins TRBV5-1 to TRBJ2-7; 9 bases align to TRBD2. Germline CDR1 reads SGHRS; CDR2 reads YFSETQ. The J segment lost 0 bases and the V segment lost 4 bases, leaving 2 bases of the junction unmatched. CDR3 length equals 14 residues. CDR3 nucleotides: TGCGCCAGCAGCAGCGGGGGGCCCTCCTACGAGCAGTACTTC. Translation: CASSSGGPSYEQYF.

The chain recombines TRBV6-4 with TRBJ1-6, with TRBD1 as a possible D gene (5 bases). Looked up from germline, CDR1 is MRHNA and CDR2 is SNTAGT. With 2 bases removed from V and 7 bases from J, the gap between germline ends came to 12 bases. This CDR3 is built from 15 residues. The DNA of the CDR3 is TGTGCCAGCAGTGACATGTGGGGCTCAAATTCACCCCTCCACTTT. Translation gives CASSDMWGSNSPLHF.

The V and J genes are TRBV27 and TRBJ2-7, with D tentatively TRBD2 (6 bases). This CDR3 region has 12 residues. The germline CDR1 and CDR2 sequences are MNHEY and SMNVEV (reference sequence). V lost 5 bases and J 11 bases, leaving 16 bases between the germline ends. The CDR3: CASSLGTGQEYF. The CDR3 DNA sequence: TGTGCCAGCAGTCTGGGGACTGGTCAGGAGTACTTC.

This chain uses TRBV9 with TRBJ2-3; maybe TRBD2 (6 bases). V lost 2 bases and J lost 9, with 13 bases in between. Germline CDR1 and CDR2: SGDLS and YYNGEE. The length of the CDR3 is 13 residues. CDR3 sequence reads: CASSVPGLRTQYF. CDR3 DNA: TGTGCCAGCAGCGTCCCGGGACTCAGGACGCAGTATTTT.

The chain couples TRBV13 to TRBJ2-2, with 7 positions matching TRBD1. Losses at the gene ends were 2 bases for V and 3 bases for J; bases not matched to a gene: 0. Germline-derived CDR1 and CDR2 are PRHDT and FYEKMQ (reference sequence). The length of the CDR3 is 14 residues. The CDR3 protein is CASSLQGDTGELFF. Here the CDR3 DNA reads TGTGCCAGCAGCTTACAGGGGGACACCGGGGAGCTGTTTTTT.

V and J are TRBV4-3 and TRBJ2-5; D not certain. V dropped 0 bases and J dropped 4 bases, with 12 bases sitting between them. The CDR3 has 15 residues. Germline-derived CDR1 and CDR2 are LGHNA and YSLEER. The CDR3 is CASSQDLGQAETQYF. DNA for the CDR3: TGCGCCAGCAGCCAAGATCTAGGGCAGGCAGAGACCCAGTACTTC.

The chain is built from TRBV4-3 and TRBJ2-7; D call uncertain. The germline gives CDR1 LGHNA, CDR2 YSLEER. The CDR3 loop spans 14 amino acids. V lost 6 bases and J lost 7, with 19 bases in between. The CDR3 DNA reads TGCGCCAGCAGTCCGATCTTGGGGATGGATGAGCAGTACTTC. Translation: CASSPILGMDEQYF.